This T cell receptor beta chain was sequenced in a study of blood T cell repertoires in COVID-19 (dated by TCRdb to 2019 to 2021). In terms of the full investigation: Collaborator samples came from the United States, Italy and Spain and covered acute and convalescent phases of COVID-19. Samples came from the ongoing ImmuneRACE study (first 160 participants) plus 1,254 subjects from 6 global collaborators. A freely available public database, intended as a resource for researchers studying the immune response to SARS-CoV-2, is where the repertoires were released. Where HLA class I and class II types were available, the types were taken from metadata supplied by the sample provider, not from assay-based typing. The dataset comprised deeply sampled blood TCRbeta repertoires from subjects exposed to, actively infected with, or recovered from COVID-19. The sample metadata nearly always contained a de-identified subject ID, COVID-19 status, age in years and sex. The prospective study material was composed of cDNA or gDNA derived from T cells, B-cell-depleted T cells, or PBMCs.

Participants in the prospective study were enrolled through a virtual design, were aged roughly 18 to 100 years, and lived in 20 to 30 United States geographic areas. To assign participants to cohorts, the prospective study relied on clinical history that participants themselves reported in a screening survey and a study questionnaire. Exposed participants had been in contact with someone with a PCR-confirmed or clinician-diagnosed COVID-19 case within 2 weeks of study entry. Each participant in the prospective study had whole blood, serum and a nasopharyngeal or oropharyngeal swab collected by mobile phlebotomists. Prospective study participants could optionally give additional blood draws and questionnaires over an approximately 2-month period. Before DNA extraction, prospective study blood samples were shipped either frozen or at room temperature. The study at large found these results: The amount of clinical and demographic metadata varied by source and participant and was provided uncurated.

The immunoSEQ Assay, a bias-controlled multiplex PCR, was used to amplify TCRbeta CDR3 regions from genomic DNA. Under the source paper's analysis protocol: Nucleated cell counts per sample were estimated from amplification of reference gene primers within the assay. To quantify the absolute abundance of each unique TCRbeta CDR3 rearrangement, sequence reads were collapsed and filtered. For each sample, productive Simpson clonality was calculated as the square root of Simpson's diversity index across productive rearrangements. TCRdb took over this immuneACCESS table, retaining in-frame rearrangements with V and J assigned. Such tables are incomplete; in checked studies, under half of the missing clones stem from an unresolved V gene, and the remainder is unexplained. Clone size and the V and J calls come from that table; the DNA yielded D and trimming. In all, the sample holds some 300,000 clones, and approximately 91% of those were seen once. The top ten hold 3.5% to 5% of the sample.

Comments on this clone: What antigen it recognizes has not been identified. Base qualities are not provided; no much larger clone lies one nucleotide away.

This TCR was sampled from a woman in her twenties or thirties who had been exposed to COVID-19. Sequenced material: PBMCs or T cells enriched from blood (not recorded which).

The nucleotides read TGTGCCAGCAGCCCCGGGACTGGGGGAACAGATACGCAGTATTTT. Its protein product is CASSPGTGGTDTQYF. This sequence uses TRBV7-7 and TRBJ2-3; TRBD2 is perhaps the D gene, given 6 matching bases. Sequences SSHAT (CDR1) and FNYEAQ (CDR2) are obtained from the germline V gene (reference sequence). The CDR3 numbers 15 residues from cysteine through phenylalanine. The retained sequence is limited to the CDR3, 45 bases, with the frame set at the first base. V drops 5 bases and J drops 3 bases, leaving 15 bases in between.